The 6 T cell receptor beta chains in this list originate from one sample, sequenced in a study of T cell repertoires in cytomegalovirus infection. TCRdb passed the reads through MiXCR, listing each CDR3 protein once. Among under 450,000 distinct CDR3 sequences listed, roughly a third were seen once. Antigen specificity for these receptors is unknown. Sequences were derived from cultured PBMCs, sampled from culture after CMV antigen stimulation. Receptors were obtained from a human donor in good health (CMV status not recorded). Some clones in this sample may be carry-over from other donors' samples.

This CDR3 is CASSLLRAGGVLAGMSFSDTQYF. The DNA of the CDR3 is TGTGCCAGCAGTTTATTAAGGGCAGGGGGCGTACTAGCGGGAATGTCTTTCTCAGATACGCAGTATTTT. This chain connects TRBV12-3 or TRBV12-4 to TRBJ2-3, with 10 bases fitting TRBD2. The CDR3 has 23 residues. With V trimmed by 2 bases and J by 4 bases, 27 bases remained unmatched.

The chain's CDR3 is CATSEYATSGRTLPGSYNEQFF. CDR3 nucleotide sequence: TGTGCCACCAGTGAGTATGCGACTAGCGGGAGGACTCTCCCCGGCTCCTACAATGAGCAGTTCTTC. The V gene is TRBV24-1, the J gene TRBJ2-1; TRBD2 matches 13 bases. This CDR3 comprises 22 residues. Germline V gene sequence: CDR1 KGHDR, CDR2 SFDVKD. Unmatched junction bases numbered 17, after V lost 4 bases and J lost 0 bases.

The table lists this clonotype with a few counts. CDR3 loop: CASSSRGGGGGANVLTF. Here the CDR3 DNA reads TGTGCCAGCAGTTCGCGAGGGGGGGGCGGAGGGGCCAACGTCCTGACTTTC. This chain uses TRBV6-5 with TRBJ2-6, with TRBD2 as a possible D gene (7 bases). The germline V and J ends were trimmed by 4 bases and 4 bases, with 17 bases remaining between them. The CDR3 runs 17 residues. Germline V gene data show CDR1 as MNHEY and CDR2 as SVGAGI.

Ten or more counts support this clonotype. This chain connects TRBV7-2 to TRBJ1-2; D call uncertain. This CDR3 has 13 residues. Trimming took 5 bases from V and 4 from J, leaving 11 bases between them. Germline V gives CDR1 SGHTA, CDR2 FQGNSA. The CDR3 here is CASSPGVPYGYTF. The DNA of the CDR3 is TGTGCCAGCAGCCCCGGGGTGCCCTATGGCTACACCTTC.

The J gene is TRBJ2-1, the V gene TRBV3-1, with D perhaps matching TRBD1 or TRBD2 (5 bases each). The germline V gene has CDR1 LGHDT and CDR2 YNNKEL (reference sequence). The germline V and J ends were trimmed by 0 bases and 4 bases, with 10 bases remaining between them. This CDR3 contains 15 residues. As DNA, the CDR3 is TGTGCCAGCAGCCAAGATCGGGACCTTTACAATGAGCAGTTCTTC. Its protein product is CASSQDRDLYNEQFF.

This clonotype was observed a few times. The chain has TRBV3-1 and TRBJ2-2, with TRBD2 matching 9 bases. Germline V lookup: CDR1 LGHDT, CDR2 YNNKEL (reference sequence). Trimming cost V 5 bases and J 8 bases; bases outside gene matches: 12. The CDR3 covers 16 residues. The CDR3 is CASSSRLAASAGELFF. DNA for the CDR3: TGTGCCAGCAGCTCCCGACTAGCGGCCTCGGCGGGGGAGCTGTTTTTT.